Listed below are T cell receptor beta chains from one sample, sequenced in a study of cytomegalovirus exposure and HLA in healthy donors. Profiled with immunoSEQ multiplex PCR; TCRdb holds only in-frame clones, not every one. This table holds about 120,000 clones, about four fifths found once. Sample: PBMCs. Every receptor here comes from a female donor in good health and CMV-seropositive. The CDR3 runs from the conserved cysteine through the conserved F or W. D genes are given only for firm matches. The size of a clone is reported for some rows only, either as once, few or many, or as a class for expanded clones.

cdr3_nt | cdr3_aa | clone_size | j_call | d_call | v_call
TGTGCCAGCAGTCCCCCGGGGGGACGTCAGCCCCAGCATTTT | CASSPPGGRQPQHF | NA | TRBJ1-5 | NA | TRBV6-5
TGTGCCAGTACCATGGATAGGGGAACGTATGGCTACACCTTC | CASTMDRGTYGYTF | once | TRBJ1-2 | NA | TRBV19
TGTGCCAGCAGTTCCTTACGGGGTCCGTCACCCCTCCACTTT | CASSSLRGPSPLHF | NA | TRBJ1-6 | NA | TRBV27
TGTGCCGTGACCGGGACAGGGGCTGGGGAGCAGTACTTC | CAVTGTGAGEQYF | once | TRBJ2-7 | TRBD1 | TRBV10-3
TGTGCCAGCAGCCCAACAGGCACAGATACGCAGTATTTT | CASSPTGTDTQYF | NA | TRBJ2-3 | NA | TRBV5-6
TGTGCCAGCAGCTCCTTTCTCGGAGCGGGGTTCACAGATACGCAGTATTTT | CASSSFLGAGFTDTQYF | NA | TRBJ2-3 | TRBD2 | TRBV7-3
TGCGCCAGCAGCGACGGACAGGGAAGAAATTCACCCCTCCACTTT | CASSDGQGRNSPLHF | NA | TRBJ1-6 | TRBD1 | TRBV5-1
TGTGCCAGTAGTATAGGTCGGTTTTACAGGGGGCTAAACACTGAAGCTTTCTTT | CASSIGRFYRGLNTEAFF | NA | TRBJ1-1 | TRBD1 | TRBV19
TGTGCCAGCAGCTCCTGGGCAGGGGCGTCCTATAATTCACCCCTCCACTTT | CASSSWAGASYNSPLHF | NA | TRBJ1-6 | NA | TRBV7-9
TGTGCCAGCAGAATAAGCGGGGGAGTTAATGAGCAGTTCTTC | CASRISGGVNEQFF | NA | TRBJ2-1 | TRBD2 | TRBV14
TGTGCCAGCAGTTTAACGCCGGATGAGCAGTTCTTC | CASSLTPDEQFF | NA | TRBJ2-1 | NA | TRBV28
TGTGCCAGCAGTTCCACAGGGTCCTCGAGCACTGAAGCTTTCTTT | CASSSTGSSSTEAFF | NA | TRBJ1-1 | NA | TRBV28
TGTGCCAGCAGCCTGTGGGACTCCCAATCTTACAATGAGCAGTTCTTC | CASSLWDSQSYNEQFF | NA | TRBJ2-1 | NA | TRBV7-9
TGTGCCAGCTCACCAACTTACTCCTATAATTCACCCCTCCACTTT | CASSPTYSYNSPLHF | NA | TRBJ1-6 | NA | TRBV18
TGTGCCACCAGCAGAACCTTTGGCGATACGCAGTATTTT | CATSRTFGDTQYF | NA | TRBJ2-3 | NA | TRBV15
TGTGCCAGCAGCTCAGGACTAGCGGGGCCCCGCGGGACCGGGGAGCTGTTTTTT | CASSSGLAGPRGTGELFF | few | TRBJ2-2 | TRBD2 | TRBV5-4
TGTGCCAGTAGTATAGATGGGAGCTCCTACGAGCAGTACTTC | CASSIDGSSYEQYF | NA | TRBJ2-7 | NA | TRBV19
TGTGCCAGCAGTCTCATCGGGACAGGGAATTCACCCCTCCACTTT | CASSLIGTGNSPLHF | NA | TRBJ1-6 | TRBD1 | TRBV14
TGCGCCAGCAGCCGGGGCACAAACGACTACGAGCAGTACTTC | CASSRGTNDYEQYF | NA | TRBJ2-7 | NA | TRBV4-1
TGTGCCAGCAAACTCGGGGGGGCACAAGAGACCCAGTACTTC | CASKLGGAQETQYF | NA | TRBJ2-5 | TRBD2 | TRBV6-6
TGTGCCAGCAGCCACTACAGGGGGTTTGACTATGGCTACACCTTC | CASSHYRGFDYGYTF | NA | TRBJ1-2 | TRBD1 | TRBV5-4
TGTGCCAGCAGCTTAGGTGGCTTCTACGAGCAGTACTTC | CASSLGGFYEQYF | NA | TRBJ2-7 | NA | TRBV7-8
TGTGCCAGTAGTACAACAGGGAAAGGCGTTGAAAAACTGTTTTTT | CASSTTGKGVEKLFF | NA | TRBJ1-4 | NA | TRBV19
TGTGCCAGCAGTTACCGAGGTGACACTGAAGCTTTCTTT | CASSYRGDTEAFF | NA | TRBJ1-1 | NA | TRBV6-5
TGTGCCACCAGCAGGGGCGGGGTTTTGCACGAGCAGTACTTC | CATSRGGVLHEQYF | few | TRBJ2-7 | NA | TRBV15
TGTGCCAGCAGCTTGGATTGGGGGCGCGGAGAGACCCAGTACTTC | CASSLDWGRGETQYF | NA | TRBJ2-5 | NA | TRBV5-4
TGCAGCGTTGAAGGACGACATGCGAACACTGAAGCTTTCTTT | CSVEGRHANTEAFF | NA | TRBJ1-1 | NA | TRBV29-1
TGTGCCAGCAGTTACTTCAGGACCCAGGGGCATGAGCAGTTCTTC | CASSYFRTQGHEQFF | NA | TRBJ2-1 | NA | TRBV6-6
TGCGCCAGCAGCCAGGACCCGACAGGGGCTGGCTATGGCTACACCTTC | CASSQDPTGAGYGYTF | NA | TRBJ1-2 | TRBD1 | TRBV4-3
TGTGCCAGCAGCCCCCAGGGCGAGGAGACCCAGTACTTC | CASSPQGEETQYF | NA | TRBJ2-5 | NA | TRBV11-3
TGTGCCAGCAGTGTTAACCCAGACTCTGGAAACACCATATATTTT | CASSVNPDSGNTIYF | few | TRBJ1-3 | NA | TRBV6-1
TGTGCCAGTAGTTCAAGGACAGGTGCAGGCACTGAAGCTTTCTTT | CASSSRTGAGTEAFF | NA | TRBJ1-1 | TRBD1 | TRBV19
TGCGCCAGCAGCCCGGGCTACGAGCAGTACTTC | CASSPGYEQYF | NA | TRBJ2-7 | NA | TRBV5-1
TGTGCCAGCAGGATTCAACAGGGGAACTATGGCTACACCTTC | CASRIQQGNYGYTF | NA | TRBJ1-2 | TRBD1 | TRBV7-2
TGTGCCAGTAGTATTGAAGCTAGCAATCAGCCCCAGCATTTT | CASSIEASNQPQHF | NA | TRBJ1-5 | NA | TRBV19
TGTGCCAGCTTAGCGGGTCTCCAAGAGACCCAGTACTTC | CASLAGLQETQYF | NA | TRBJ2-5 | TRBD2 | TRBV18
TGTGCCAGCTCACCTCAGGGACAGACAAATCAGCCCCAGCATTTT | CASSPQGQTNQPQHF | NA | TRBJ1-5 | TRBD1 | TRBV18